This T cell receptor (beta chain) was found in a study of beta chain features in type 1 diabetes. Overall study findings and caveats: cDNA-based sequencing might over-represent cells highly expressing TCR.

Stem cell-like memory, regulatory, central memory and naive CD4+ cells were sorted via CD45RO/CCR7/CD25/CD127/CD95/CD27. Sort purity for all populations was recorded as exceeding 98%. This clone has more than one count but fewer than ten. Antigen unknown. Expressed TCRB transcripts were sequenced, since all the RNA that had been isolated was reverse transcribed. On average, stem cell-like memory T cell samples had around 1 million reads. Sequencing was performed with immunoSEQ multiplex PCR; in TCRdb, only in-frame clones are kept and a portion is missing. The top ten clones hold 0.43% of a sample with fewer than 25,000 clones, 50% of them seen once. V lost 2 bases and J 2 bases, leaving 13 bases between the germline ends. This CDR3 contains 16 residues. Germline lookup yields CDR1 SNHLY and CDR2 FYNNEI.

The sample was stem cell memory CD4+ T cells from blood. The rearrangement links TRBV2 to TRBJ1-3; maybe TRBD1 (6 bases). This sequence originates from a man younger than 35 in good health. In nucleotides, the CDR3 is TGTGCCAGCAGTGAACAGGGGCTTGGAGCTGGAAACACCATATATTTT. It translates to CASSEQGLGAGNTIYF.